Listed below are T cell receptor beta chains from one sample, sequenced in a study of CD8+CD57+ T cells in acquired aplastic anemia. TCRdb fed the reads into MiXCR, producing one record per CDR3 protein. The table shows about 290,000 distinct CDR3 sequences, with 45% to 65% occurring only once. Sequencing was done on a sample of sorted CD4+, CD8+, or CD8+CD57+ T cells (not recorded which) from PBMCs. Every receptor here comes from a human donor with aplastic anemia. Both conserved end residues are part of each CDR3. A D gene is named only where the DNA matches it firmly. Size is omitted from some rows. Given values are once, few, many or a class for expanded clones.

D	V	size	J	DNA	CDR3
TRBD1	TRBV5-6	NA	TRBJ2-1	TGTGTCAGCAGCTTGTCGAGGACAGGGGGCCTCTTC	CVSSLSRTGGLF
TRBD1	TRBV3-1	many	TRBJ1-6	TGTGCCAGCAGCCAATGGACAGGGAATAATTCACCCCTCCACTTT	CASSQWTGNNSPLHF
NA	TRBV7-9	NA	TRBJ2-6	TGTGCCAGCAGATTAACAGATCCCTCTGGGGCCAACGTCCTGACTTTC	CASRLTDPSGANVLTF
TRBD1	TRBV15	NA	TRBJ2-5	TGTGCCACCAGCAGGATTACCGGGACAGGGGGAGAGACCCAGTACTTC	CATSRITGTGGETQYF
NA	TRBV6-2/TRBV6-3	NA	TRBJ2-2	TGTGCCAGCAGTTACTCGAATCCGGAGCTGTTTTTT	CASSYSNPELFF
NA	TRBV2	NA	TRBJ2-7	TGTGCCAGCATCCTTCAGGGGTCCTACGAGCAGTACTTC	CASILQGSYEQYF
TRBD2	TRBV9	many	TRBJ2-3	TGTGCCAGCAGCGTAGCAGCGGGAGGGTGGGTTCGAGATACGCAGTATTTT	CASSVAAGGWVRDTQYF
TRBD1	TRBV24-1	NA	TRBJ1-2	TGTGCCACCGGCGACCCCGGGACAGAAAAAGGCTATGGCTACCCCTTC	CATGDPGTEKGYGYPF
TRBD1	TRBV9	NA	TRBJ2-7	TGTGCCAGCAGCCCCACGGGACAGGGGGACAACGAGCAGTACTTC	CASSPTGQGDNEQYF
TRBD1	TRBV20-1	NA	TRBJ1-6	TGCAGTGCTAAACAGGGGGCGGCCTCACCCCTCCACTTT	CSAKQGAASPLHF
TRBD1	TRBV24-1	NA	TRBJ2-3	TGTGCCACCAGTGATACAGGGGGCACAGATACGCAGTATTTT	CATSDTGGTDTQYF
NA	TRBV2	NA	TRBJ1-1	TGTGCCAGCACCCCATTCGTGGCTGAAACTTTCTTT	CASTPFVAETFF
TRBD1	TRBV11-2	once	TRBJ2-1	TGTGCCAGCAGCTCCGGGACAGGGACAATCGATGAGCAGTTCTTC	CASSSGTGTIDEQFF
TRBD2	TRBV7-3	NA	TRBJ2-7	TGTGCCAGCAGCCCTAGCGGGGCCGGGGAGCTGTACTTC	CASSPSGAGELYF
NA	TRBV25-1	NA	TRBJ1-5	TGTGCCAGCAGTGAATCGAGCAATCAGCCCCAGCATTTT	CASSESSNQPQHF
NA	TRBV20-1	NA	TRBJ2-7	TGCAGTGCTAGAGATCGGGTACAGTCAGTCTACGAGCAGTACTTC	CSARDRVQSVYEQYF
TRBD1	TRBV19	once	TRBJ2-7	TGTGCCAGTAGTATAGCGGGACAGGGGCGCTACGAGCAGTACTTC	CASSIAGQGRYEQYF
TRBD1	TRBV7-3	once	TRBJ2-1	TGTGCCAGCAGCCCGCAGGGGGCGATGCACAATGAGCAGTTCTTC	CASSPQGAMHNEQFF